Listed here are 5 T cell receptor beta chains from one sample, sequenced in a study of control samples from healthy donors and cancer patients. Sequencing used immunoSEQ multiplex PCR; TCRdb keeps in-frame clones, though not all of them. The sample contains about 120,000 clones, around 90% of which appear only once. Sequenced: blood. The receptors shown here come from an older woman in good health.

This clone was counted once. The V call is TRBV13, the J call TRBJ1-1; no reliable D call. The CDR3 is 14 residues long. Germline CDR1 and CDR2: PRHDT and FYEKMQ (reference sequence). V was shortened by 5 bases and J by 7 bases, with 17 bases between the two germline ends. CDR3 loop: CASSTGITDIEAFF. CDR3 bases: TGTGCCAGCAGCACCGGGATTACCGATATTGAAGCTTTCTTT. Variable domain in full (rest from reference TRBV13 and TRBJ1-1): AAGVIQSPRHLIKEKRETATLKCYPIPRHDTVYWYQQGPGQDPQFLISFYEKMQSDKGSIPDRFSAQQFSDYHSELNMSSLELGDSALYFCASSTGITDIEAFFGQGTRLTVV.

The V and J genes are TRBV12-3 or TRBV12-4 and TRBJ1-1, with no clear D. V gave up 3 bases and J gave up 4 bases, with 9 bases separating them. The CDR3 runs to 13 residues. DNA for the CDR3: TGTGCCAGCAGTTTTTCCCCCGCCACTGAAGCTTTCTTT. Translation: CASSFSPATEAFF.

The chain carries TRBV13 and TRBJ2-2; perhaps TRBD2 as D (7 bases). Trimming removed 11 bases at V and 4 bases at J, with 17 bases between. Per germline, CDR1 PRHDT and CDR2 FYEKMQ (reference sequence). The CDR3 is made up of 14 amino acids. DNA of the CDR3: TGTGCCCGCGGTGGGGGGGCAAGCACCGGGGAGCTGTTTTTT. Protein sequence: CARGGGASTGELFF.

CDR3 residues: CASSYLTGLSNQPQHF. Written as DNA, the CDR3 is TGTGCCAGCAGTTACTTGACAGGACTAAGCAATCAGCCCCAGCATTTT. The chain uses TRBV6-2 or TRBV6-3 and TRBJ1-5; possibly TRBD1 for D (6 bases). Per germline, CDR1 MNHEY and CDR2 SVGEGT. This CDR3 spans 16 amino acids. Trimming took off 1 base at V and 1 base at J, with 11 bases between the two ends.

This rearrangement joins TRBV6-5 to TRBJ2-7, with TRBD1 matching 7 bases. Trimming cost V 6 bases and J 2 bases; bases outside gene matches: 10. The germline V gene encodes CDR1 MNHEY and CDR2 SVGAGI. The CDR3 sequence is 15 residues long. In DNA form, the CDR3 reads TGTGCCAGCAGATCCGGACAGGACGGGGCCTACGAGCAGTACTTC. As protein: CASRSGQDGAYEQYF.